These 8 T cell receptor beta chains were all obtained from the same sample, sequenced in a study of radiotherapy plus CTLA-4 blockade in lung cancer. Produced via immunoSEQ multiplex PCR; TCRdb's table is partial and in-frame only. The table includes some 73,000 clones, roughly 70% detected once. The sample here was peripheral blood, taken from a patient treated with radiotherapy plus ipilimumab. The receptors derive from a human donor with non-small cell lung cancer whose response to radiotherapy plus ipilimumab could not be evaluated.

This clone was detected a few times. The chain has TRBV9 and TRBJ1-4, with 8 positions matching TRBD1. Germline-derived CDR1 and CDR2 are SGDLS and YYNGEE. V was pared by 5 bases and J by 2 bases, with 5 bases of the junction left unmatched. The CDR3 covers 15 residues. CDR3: CASSGQGTTNEKLFF. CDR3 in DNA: TGTGCCAGCAGTGGACAGGGTACGACTAATGAAAAACTGTTTTTT. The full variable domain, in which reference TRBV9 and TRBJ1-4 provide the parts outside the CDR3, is DSGVTQTPKHLITATGQRVTLRCSPRSGDLSVYWYQQSLDQGLQFLIQYYNGEERAKGNILERFSAQQFPDLHSELNLSSLELGDSALYFCASSGQGTTNEKLFFGSGTQLSVL.

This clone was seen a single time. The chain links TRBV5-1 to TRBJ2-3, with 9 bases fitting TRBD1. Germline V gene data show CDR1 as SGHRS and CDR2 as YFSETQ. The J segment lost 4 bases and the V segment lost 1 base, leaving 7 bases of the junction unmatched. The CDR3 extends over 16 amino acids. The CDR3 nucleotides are TGCGCCAGCAGCTTGAGCGCGGGACAGGGTGCAGATACGCAGTATTTT. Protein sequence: CASSLSAGQGADTQYF. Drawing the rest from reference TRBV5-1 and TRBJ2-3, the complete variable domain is KAGVTQTPRYLIKTRGQQVTLSCSPISGHRSVSWYQQTPGQGLQFLFEYFSETQRNKGNFPGRFSGRQFSNSRSEMNVSTLELGDSALYLCASSLSAGQGADTQYFGPGTRLTVL.

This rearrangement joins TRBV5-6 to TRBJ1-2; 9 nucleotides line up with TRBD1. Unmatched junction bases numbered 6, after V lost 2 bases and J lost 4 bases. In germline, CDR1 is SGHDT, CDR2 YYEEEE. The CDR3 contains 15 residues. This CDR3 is CASSFQGTGFYGYTF. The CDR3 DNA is TGTGCCAGCAGCTTTCAAGGGACAGGGTTCTATGGCTACACCTTC.

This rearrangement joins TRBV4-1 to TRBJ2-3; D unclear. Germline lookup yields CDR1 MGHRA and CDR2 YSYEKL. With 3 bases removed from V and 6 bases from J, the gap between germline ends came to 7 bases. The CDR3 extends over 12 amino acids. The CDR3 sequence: CASSHPRDTQYF. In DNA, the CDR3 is TGCGCCAGCAGCCATCCCAGGGATACGCAGTATTTT.

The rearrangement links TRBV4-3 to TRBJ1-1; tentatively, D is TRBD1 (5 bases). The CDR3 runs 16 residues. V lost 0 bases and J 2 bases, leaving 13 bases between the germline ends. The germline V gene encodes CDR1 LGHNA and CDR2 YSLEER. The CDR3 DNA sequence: TGCGCCAGCAGCCAAGAGGACGACAGCTTCAACACTGAAGCTTTCTTT. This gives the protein CASSQEDDSFNTEAFF.

The CDR3, as DNA: TGTGCCAGCAGCTTTCTACAGGGTAGGAGCTATGGCTACACCTTC. Translated, it gives CASSFLQGRSYGYTF. The chain combines TRBV7-2 with TRBJ1-2; the D gene is possibly TRBD1 (6 bases). Germline V lookup: CDR1 SGHTA, CDR2 FQGNSA. The CDR3 loop spans 15 amino acids. V was shortened by 3 bases and J by 4 bases, with 15 bases between the two germline ends.

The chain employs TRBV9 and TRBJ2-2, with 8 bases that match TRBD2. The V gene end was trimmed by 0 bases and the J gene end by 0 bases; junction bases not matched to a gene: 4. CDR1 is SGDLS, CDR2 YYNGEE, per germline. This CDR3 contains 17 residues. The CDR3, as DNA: TGTGCCAGCAGCGTAGCTACGGGACTAGCGAACACCGGGGAGCTGTTTTTT. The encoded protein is CASSVATGLANTGELFF.

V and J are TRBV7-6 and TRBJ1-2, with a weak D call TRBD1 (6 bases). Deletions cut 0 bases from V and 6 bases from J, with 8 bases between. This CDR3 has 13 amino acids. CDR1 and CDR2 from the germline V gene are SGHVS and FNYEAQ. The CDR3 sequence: CASSLAPGDGYTF. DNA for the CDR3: TGTGCCAGCAGCTTAGCCCCAGGGGATGGCTACACCTTC.